Each of the 5 T cell receptor beta chains below was sequenced from the same sample in a study of response to subunit inactivated influenza vaccine. In TCRdb, the RT-PCR reads were re-called with MiXCR into one record per CDR3 protein. The table includes under 950,000 distinct CDR3 sequences, 21% detected once. The specimen comprised PBMCs from blood, sampled approximately 5 days after vaccination. The receptors here all came from a man aged 50 or older who received an inactivated influenza vaccine.

The rearrangement uses TRBV12-3 or TRBV12-4 and TRBJ2-3; D is unresolved. V dropped 1 base and J dropped 0 bases, with 14 bases sitting between them. CDR3 size: 17 residues. Here the CDR3 DNA reads TGTGCCAGCAGTTTAGTTGGCCACGTATGGAGCACAGATACGCAGTATTTT. Translating it yields CASSLVGHVWSTDTQYF.

Here the CDR3 reads CAISGGGVSSYEQYF. The CDR3 DNA reads as TGTGCCATCAGTGGCGGGGGTGTTAGTTCCTACGAGCAGTACTTC. The V gene is TRBV10-3, the J gene TRBJ2-7; 7 bases line up with TRBD2. From germline, CDR1 is ENHRY and CDR2 SYGVKD. This CDR3 comprises 15 residues. V lost 4 bases to trimming and J lost 1 base; unmatched junction nucleotides: 7.

The table lists this clonotype with many counts. The chain uses TRBV15 and TRBJ2-1, with D perhaps matching TRBD2 (5 bases). Per the germline V gene, CDR1 is LNHNV and CDR2 is YYDKDF (reference sequence). The CDR3 consists of 14 residues. Trimming cost V 1 base and J 7 bases, with 11 bases left between them. CDR3 in amino acids: CATSRVPSTNEQFF. The CDR3 DNA is TGTGCCACCAGCAGAGTGCCTAGCACGAATGAGCAGTTCTTC. The full variable domain, in which reference TRBV15 and TRBJ2-1 provide the parts outside the CDR3, is DAMVIQNPRYQVTQFGKPVTLSCSQTLNHNVMYWYQQKSSQAPKLLFHYYDKDFNNEADTPDNFQSRRPNTSFCFLDIRSPGLGDTAMYLCATSRVPSTNEQFFGPGTRLTVL.

The J gene is TRBJ2-7, the V gene TRBV12-3 or TRBV12-4; the D gene is possibly TRBD2 (5 bases). V lost 3 bases and J lost 3, with 9 bases in between. CDR3 size: 13 residues. The CDR3 DNA reads as TGTGCCAGCAGTTTTGGGGAGAACTACGAGCAGTACTTC. Protein: CASSFGENYEQYF.

The rearrangement uses TRBV11-2 and TRBJ2-3; D not resolved. The CDR3 runs to 17 residues. The V gene lost 0 bases and the J gene lost 2 bases, with 15 bases spanning the gap. Germline V gene sequence: CDR1 SGHAT, CDR2 FQNNGV. The CDR3 DNA reads as TGTGCCAGCAGCTTAGAAGGCGGTAGAATTAACACAGATACGCAGTATTTT. Its protein is CASSLEGGRINTDTQYF.